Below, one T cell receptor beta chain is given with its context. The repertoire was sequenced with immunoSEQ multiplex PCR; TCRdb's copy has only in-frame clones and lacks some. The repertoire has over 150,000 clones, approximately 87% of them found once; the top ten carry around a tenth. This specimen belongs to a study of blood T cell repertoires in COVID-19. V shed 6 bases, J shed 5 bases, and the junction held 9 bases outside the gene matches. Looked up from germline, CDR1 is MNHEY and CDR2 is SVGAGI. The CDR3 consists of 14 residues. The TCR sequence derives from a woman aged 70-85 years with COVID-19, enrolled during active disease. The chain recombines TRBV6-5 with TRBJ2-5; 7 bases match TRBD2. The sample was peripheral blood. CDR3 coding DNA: TGTGCCAGCAGGGTAACTAGCGTCGGGGAGACCCAGTACTTC. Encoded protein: CASRVTSVGETQYF.